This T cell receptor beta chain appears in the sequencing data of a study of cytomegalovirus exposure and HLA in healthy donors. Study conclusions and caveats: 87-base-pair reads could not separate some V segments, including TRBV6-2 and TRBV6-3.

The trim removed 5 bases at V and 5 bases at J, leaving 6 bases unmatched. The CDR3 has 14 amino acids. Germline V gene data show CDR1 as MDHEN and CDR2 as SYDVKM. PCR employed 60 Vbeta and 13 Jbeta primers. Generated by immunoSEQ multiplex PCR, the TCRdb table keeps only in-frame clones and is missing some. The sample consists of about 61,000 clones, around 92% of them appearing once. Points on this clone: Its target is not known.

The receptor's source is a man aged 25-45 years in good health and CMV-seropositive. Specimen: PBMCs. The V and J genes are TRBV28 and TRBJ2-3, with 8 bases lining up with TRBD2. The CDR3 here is CASSDGRGGDTQYF. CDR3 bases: TGTGCCAGCAGTGACGGGAGGGGGGGAGATACGCAGTATTTT.